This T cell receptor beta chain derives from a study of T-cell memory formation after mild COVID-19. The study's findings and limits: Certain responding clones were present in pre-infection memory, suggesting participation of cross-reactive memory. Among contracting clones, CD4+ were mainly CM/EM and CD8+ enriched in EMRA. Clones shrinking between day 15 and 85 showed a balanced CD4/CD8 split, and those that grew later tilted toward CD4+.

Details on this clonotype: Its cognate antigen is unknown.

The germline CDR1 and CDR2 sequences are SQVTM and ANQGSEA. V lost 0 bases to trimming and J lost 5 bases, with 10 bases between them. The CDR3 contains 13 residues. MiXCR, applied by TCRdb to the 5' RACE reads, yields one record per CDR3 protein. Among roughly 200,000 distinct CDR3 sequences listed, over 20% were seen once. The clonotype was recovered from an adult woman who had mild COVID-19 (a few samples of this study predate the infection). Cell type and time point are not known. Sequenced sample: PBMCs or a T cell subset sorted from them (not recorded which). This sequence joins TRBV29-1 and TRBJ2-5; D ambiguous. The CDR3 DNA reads TGCAGCGTTGAAGAGGGCGTCGGGGAGACCCAGTACTTC. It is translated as CSVEEGVGETQYF. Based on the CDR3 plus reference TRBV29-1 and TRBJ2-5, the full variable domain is SAVISQKPSRDICQRGTSLTIQCQVDSQVTMMFWYRQQPGQSLTLIATANQGSEATYESGFVIDKFPISRPNLTFSTLTVSNMSPEDSSIYLCSVEEGVGETQYFGPGTRLLVL.